These T cell receptor beta chains were read from a single sample in a study of shared clonotypes between healthy human individuals. Here immunoSEQ multiplex PCR was the method, and the copy in TCRdb shows in-frame clones only, minus some. The data show around 940,000 clones, approximately 76% seen once. The sequenced sample was memory CD4+ T cells sorted from blood. Receptors were obtained from a man between 18 and 29 years old in good health. CDR3s include the opening cysteine and the closing phenylalanine or tryptophan. A D gene is named only where the DNA matches it firmly. Expanded clones are given a class, and other clones once, few, many or no size at all.

size | J | D | V | DNA | CDR3
NA | TRBJ2-3 | NA | TRBV5-1 | TGCGCCAGCAGCTTAACAGGGTTCAGCACAGATACGCAGTATTTT | CASSLTGFSTDTQYF
NA | TRBJ2-5 | TRBD2 | TRBV5-4 | TGTGCCAGCAGCGCCTTTCTCGGGGGGAAAGAGACCCAGTACTTC | CASSAFLGGKETQYF
NA | TRBJ1-1 | NA | TRBV2 | TGTGCCAGCAGCCCAACTTCACGGACCTTGAACACTGAAGCTTTCTTT | CASSPTSRTLNTEAFF
many | TRBJ1-5 | NA | TRBV30 | TGTGCCTGGGGTAAGGAGGGAAATCAGCCCCAGCATTTT | CAWGKEGNQPQHF
NA | TRBJ2-6 | TRBD1 | TRBV28 | TGTGCCAGCAGGGCCGGACAGGGGGCGGGCGGGGCCAACGTCCTGACTTTC | CASRAGQGAGGANVLTF
NA | TRBJ1-5 | NA | TRBV15 | TGTGCCACCAGCAGAGTCGGGGGCCGGAGCAATCAGCCCCAGCATTTT | CATSRVGGRSNQPQHF
few | TRBJ1-1 | TRBD1 | TRBV28 | TGTGCCAGCAGTCTAGGACAGGGGATAGGGGGAGGGGCTTTCTTT | CASSLGQGIGGGAFF
NA | TRBJ2-7 | TRBD2 | TRBV7-9 | TGTGCCAGCAGCTTAAGCGGGGTATCCTACGAGCAGTACTTC | CASSLSGVSYEQYF
few | TRBJ2-7 | TRBD2 | TRBV6-6 | TGTGCCAGCAGTACGGGACTAGCGGGAGTAGAGGCCGAGCAGTACTTC | CASSTGLAGVEAEQYF
NA | TRBJ2-1 | NA | TRBV6-5 | TGTGCCAGCAGTTACAGGGCCGATGAGCAGTTCTTC | CASSYRADEQFF
NA | TRBJ1-2 | TRBD1 | TRBV7-2 | TGTGCCAGCAGCTTGACAGGGGGCGCTTCTGGCTACACCTTC | CASSLTGGASGYTF
few | TRBJ1-4 | NA | TRBV30 | TGTGCCTGGAGTGTGGCGTCAGGTGGTGAAAAACTGTTTTTT | CAWSVASGGEKLFF
few | TRBJ2-7 | TRBD1 | TRBV6-1 | TGTGCCAGCAGTGAAGGACAGGGGGCACTCTACGAGCAGTACTTC | CASSEGQGALYEQYF
NA | TRBJ2-7 | NA | TRBV9 | TGTGCCAGCAGCGTACAGGGGAAACACGAGCAGTACTTC | CASSVQGKHEQYF
NA | TRBJ1-2 | NA | TRBV5-4 | TGTGCCAGCTGCAAGGAACCAGGAAAGACCTATGGCTACACCTTC | CASCKEPGKTYGYTF
NA | TRBJ2-1 | TRBD2 | TRBV6-1 | TGTGCCAGCAGGCGAACTAGCGGGGGCTACAATGAGCAGTTCTTC | CASRRTSGGYNEQFF
NA | TRBJ2-1 | TRBD2 | TRBV19 | TGTGCCAGTAGTGTGACTAGCGGGGTATACAATGAGCAGTTCTTC | CASSVTSGVYNEQFF
NA | TRBJ2-1 | NA | TRBV5-1 | TGCGCCAGCAGCTTGGAGGGCTCGCAAAACGGTGAGCAGTTCTTC | CASSLEGSQNGEQFF
NA | TRBJ2-5 | TRBD1 | TRBV4-3 | TGCGCCAGCAGCCAAGAGGGGACAGGGAAAGAGACCCAGTACTTC | CASSQEGTGKETQYF
NA | TRBJ2-5 | NA | TRBV9 | TGTGCCAGCAGCCCGAGAGGGGACCCAAGAGGTCGAGAGACCCAGTACTTC | CASSPRGDPRGRETQYF
NA | TRBJ1-3 | NA | TRBV4-1 | TGCGCCAGCAGCCAAGAACCGACCGAAGGCTCTGGAAACACCATATATTTT | CASSQEPTEGSGNTIYF
NA | TRBJ1-1 | TRBD1 | TRBV6-5 | TGTGCCAGCAGAAGGGACAGCTCGGACACTGAAGCTTTCTTT | CASRRDSSDTEAFF
NA | TRBJ2-1 | NA | TRBV5-1 | TGCGCCAGCAGCTTGAAGGTTTCCAATGAGCAGTTCTTC | CASSLKVSNEQFF
NA | TRBJ2-3 | NA | TRBV2 | TGTGCCAGCAGTGATTTACCTAGGGTAGCAGATACGCAGTATTTT | CASSDLPRVADTQYF